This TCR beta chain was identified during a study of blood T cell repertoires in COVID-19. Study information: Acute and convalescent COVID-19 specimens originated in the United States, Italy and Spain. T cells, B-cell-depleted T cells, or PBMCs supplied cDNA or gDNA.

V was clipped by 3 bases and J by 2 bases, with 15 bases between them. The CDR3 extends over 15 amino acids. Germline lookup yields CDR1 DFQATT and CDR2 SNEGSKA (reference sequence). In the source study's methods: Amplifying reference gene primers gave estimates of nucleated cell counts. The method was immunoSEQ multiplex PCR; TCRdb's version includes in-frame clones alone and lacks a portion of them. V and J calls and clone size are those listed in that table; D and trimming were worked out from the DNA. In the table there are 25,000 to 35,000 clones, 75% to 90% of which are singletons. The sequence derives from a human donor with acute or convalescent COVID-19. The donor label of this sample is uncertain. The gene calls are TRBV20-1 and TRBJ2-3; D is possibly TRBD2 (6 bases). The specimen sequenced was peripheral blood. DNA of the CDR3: TGCAGTGCTAGTGGGGGACGGACTATCACAGATACGCAGTATTTT. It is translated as CSASGGRTITDTQYF.